This T cell receptor (beta chain) came from a study of cytomegalovirus exposure and HLA in healthy donors. This clone has only a few counts. The assay was immunoSEQ multiplex PCR, and TCRdb's table has in-frame clones only and misses some. The sample carries about 79,000 clones, 90% to 95% recorded once. Specimen: PBMCs. This clonotype originated in a woman in her thirties in good health and CMV-seronegative.

The CDR3 protein is CASSQGTSGYEQYF. The CDR3 DNA reads TGCGCCAGCAGCCAGGGGACTAGCGGATACGAGCAGTACTTC. The J gene is TRBJ2-7, the V gene TRBV5-1; 11 bases map to TRBD2. Looked up from germline, CDR1 is SGHRS and CDR2 is YFSETQ. The ends lost 4 bases at V and 4 bases at J; junction bases unmatched: 4. CDR3 length: 14 amino acids.